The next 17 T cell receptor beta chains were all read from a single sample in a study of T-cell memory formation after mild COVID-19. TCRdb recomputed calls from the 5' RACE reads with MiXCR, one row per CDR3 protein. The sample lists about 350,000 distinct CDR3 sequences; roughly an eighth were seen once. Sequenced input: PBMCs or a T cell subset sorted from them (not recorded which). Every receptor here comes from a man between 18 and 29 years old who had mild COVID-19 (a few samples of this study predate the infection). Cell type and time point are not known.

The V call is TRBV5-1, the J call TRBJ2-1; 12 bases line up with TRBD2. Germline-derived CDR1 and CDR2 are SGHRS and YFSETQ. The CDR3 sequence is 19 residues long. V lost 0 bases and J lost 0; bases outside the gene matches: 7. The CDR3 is CASSLAGLAGMGSYNEQFF. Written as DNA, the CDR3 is TGCGCCAGCAGCTTGGCCGGACTAGCGGGAATGGGCTCCTACAATGAGCAGTTCTTC.

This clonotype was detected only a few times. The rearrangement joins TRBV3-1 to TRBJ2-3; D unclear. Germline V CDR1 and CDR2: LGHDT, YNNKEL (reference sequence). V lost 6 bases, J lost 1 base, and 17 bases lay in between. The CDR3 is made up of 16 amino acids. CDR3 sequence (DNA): TGTGCCAGCAGTACAGAGATCCGAGACGGCACAGATACGCAGTATTTT. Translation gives CASSTEIRDGTDTQYF.

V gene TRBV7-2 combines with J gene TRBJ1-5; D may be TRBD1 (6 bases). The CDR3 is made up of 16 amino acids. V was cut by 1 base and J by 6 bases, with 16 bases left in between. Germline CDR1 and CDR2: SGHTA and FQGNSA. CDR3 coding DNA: TGTGCCAGCAGCTTAGTTGCGGGGGCGCCGGGTCAGCCCCAGCATTTT. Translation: CASSLVAGAPGQPQHF. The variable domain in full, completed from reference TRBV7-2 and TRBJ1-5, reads GAGVSQSPSNKVTEKGKDVELRCDPISGHTALYWYRQSLGQGLEFLIYFQGNSAPDKSGLPSDRFSAERTGGSVSTLTIQRTQQEDSAVYLCASSLVAGAPGQPQHFGDGTRLSIL.

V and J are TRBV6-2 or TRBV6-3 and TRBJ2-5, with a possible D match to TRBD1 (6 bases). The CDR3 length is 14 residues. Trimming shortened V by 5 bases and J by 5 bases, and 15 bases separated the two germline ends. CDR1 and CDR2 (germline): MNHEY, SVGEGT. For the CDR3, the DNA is TGTGCCAGCAGTCTCGGACAGTCCGGGGAGACCCAGTACTTC. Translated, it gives CASSLGQSGETQYF.

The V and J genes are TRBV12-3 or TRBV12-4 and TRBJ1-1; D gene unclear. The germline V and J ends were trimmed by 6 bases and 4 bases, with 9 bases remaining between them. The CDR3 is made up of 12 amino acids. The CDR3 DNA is TGTGCCAGCAGCCTCAGGCTCACTGAAGCTTTCTTT. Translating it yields CASSLRLTEAFF.

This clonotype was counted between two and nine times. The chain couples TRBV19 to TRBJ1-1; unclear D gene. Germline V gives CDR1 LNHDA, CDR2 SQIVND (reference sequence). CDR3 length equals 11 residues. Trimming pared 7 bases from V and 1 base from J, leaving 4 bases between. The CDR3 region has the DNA TGTGCCAGTAAATGGAACACTGAAGCTTTCTTT. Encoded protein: CASKWNTEAFF.

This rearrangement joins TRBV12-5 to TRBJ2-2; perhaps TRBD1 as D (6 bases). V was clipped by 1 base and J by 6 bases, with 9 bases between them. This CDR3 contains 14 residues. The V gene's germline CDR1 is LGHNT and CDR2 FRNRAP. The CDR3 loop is CASGLAQGSGELFF. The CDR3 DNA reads TGTGCTAGTGGTTTGGCGCAGGGGTCCGGGGAGCTGTTTTTT.

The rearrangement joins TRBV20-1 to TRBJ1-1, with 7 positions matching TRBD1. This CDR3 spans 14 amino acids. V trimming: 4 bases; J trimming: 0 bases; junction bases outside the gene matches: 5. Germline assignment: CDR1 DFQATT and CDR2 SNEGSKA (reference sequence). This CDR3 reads CSANNRGLNTEAFF. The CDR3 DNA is TGCAGTGCTAACAACAGGGGTCTGAACACTGAAGCTTTCTTT.

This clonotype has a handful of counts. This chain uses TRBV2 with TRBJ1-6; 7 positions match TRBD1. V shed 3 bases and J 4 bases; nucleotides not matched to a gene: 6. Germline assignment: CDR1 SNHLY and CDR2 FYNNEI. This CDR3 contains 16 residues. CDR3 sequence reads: CASSDRDRAYNSPLHF. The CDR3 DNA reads TGTGCCAGCAGTGACCGGGACAGAGCTTATAATTCACCCCTCCACTTT.

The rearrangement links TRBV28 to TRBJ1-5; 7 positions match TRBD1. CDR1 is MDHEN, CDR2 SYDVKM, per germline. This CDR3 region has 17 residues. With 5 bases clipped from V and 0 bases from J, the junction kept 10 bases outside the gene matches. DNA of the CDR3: TGTGCCAGCAGTCTCCCGGGAGGGACAGATAGCAATCAGCCCCAGCATTTT. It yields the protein CASSLPGGTDSNQPQHF.

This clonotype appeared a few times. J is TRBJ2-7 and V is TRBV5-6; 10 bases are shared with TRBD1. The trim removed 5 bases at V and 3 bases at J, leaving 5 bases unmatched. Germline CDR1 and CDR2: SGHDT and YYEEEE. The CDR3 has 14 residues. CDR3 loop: CASRGQGRYYEQYF. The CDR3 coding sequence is TGTGCCAGCAGGGGACAGGGGAGGTACTACGAGCAGTACTTC.

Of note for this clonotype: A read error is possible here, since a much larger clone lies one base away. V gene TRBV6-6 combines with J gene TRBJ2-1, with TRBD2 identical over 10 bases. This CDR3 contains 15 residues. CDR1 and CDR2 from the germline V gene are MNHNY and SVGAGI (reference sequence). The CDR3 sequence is CASIAGGIGRNEKFF. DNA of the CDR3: TGTGCCAGCATAGCGGGGGGCATCGGCAGGAATGAGAAGTTCTTC.

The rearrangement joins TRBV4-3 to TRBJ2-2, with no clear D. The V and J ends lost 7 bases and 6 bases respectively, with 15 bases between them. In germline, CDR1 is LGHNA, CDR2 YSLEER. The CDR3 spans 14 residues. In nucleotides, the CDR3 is TGCGCCAGCATCCCCCTCGAGCGACCCGGGGAGCTGTTTTTT. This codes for CASIPLERPGELFF.

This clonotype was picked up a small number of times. For the CDR3, the DNA is TGCGCCAGCAGCCAAGGGCTTGAGTCCTCACCCCTCCACTTT. Residues: CASSQGLESSPLHF. The V call is TRBV4-3, the J call TRBJ1-6; D is unclear. Germline lookup yields CDR1 LGHNA and CDR2 YSLEER. V lost 1 base and J lost 10, with 11 bases in between. The CDR3 is made up of 14 amino acids.

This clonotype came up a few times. CDR3 sequence: CASSRDGLPGRRSGNEQFF. In DNA form, the CDR3 reads TGTGCCAGCAGCAGGGACGGGTTGCCAGGGAGGCGCTCTGGCAATGAGCAGTTCTTC. This chain connects TRBV12-3 or TRBV12-4 to TRBJ2-1, with D possibly matching TRBD2 (6 bases). This CDR3 region has 19 residues. The germline V and J ends were trimmed by 6 bases and 6 bases, with 30 bases remaining between them.

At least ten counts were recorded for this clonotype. CDR3 sequence (DNA): TGCGCCAGCAGCTTAATCGAGGGGAACACCGGGGAGCTGTTTTTT. This codes for CASSLIEGNTGELFF. The chain joins TRBV5-1 to TRBJ2-2, with D possibly being TRBD2 (5 bases). CDR1 SGHRS and CDR2 YFSETQ come from the germline V gene. Deletions cut 2 bases from V and 1 base from J, with 9 bases between. The CDR3 has 15 residues.

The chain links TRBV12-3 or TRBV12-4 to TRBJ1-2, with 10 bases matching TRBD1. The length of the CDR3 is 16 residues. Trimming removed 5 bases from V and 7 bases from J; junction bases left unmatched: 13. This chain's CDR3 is CASSPGQGSLFGGYTF. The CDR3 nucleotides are TGTGCCAGCAGTCCGGGACAGGGGTCCCTCTTCGGTGGCTACACCTTC.